This TCR beta chain was recorded in a study of CD8 T cells in Susac syndrome. It was with random hexamers that roughly 0.45 to 1 ug RNA was reverse transcribed. A single record per CDR3 protein comes from TCRdb applying MiXCR to the immunoSEQ multiplex PCR reads. Altogether around 170,000 distinct CDR3 sequences are present, about 92% being singletons, with the ten largest covering under 0.085%. The TCR originated in a human donor in good health. Sequenced sample: CD4+ T cells from PBMCs.

The CDR3 DNA is TGTGCCAGCAGCTTTCAGGGGATATTGAACACTGAAGCTTTCTTT. This sequence encodes CASSFQGILNTEAFF. The chain links TRBV7-9 to TRBJ1-1; a weak D match, TRBD1 (6 bases). V was shortened by 3 bases and J by 0 bases, with 11 bases between the two germline ends. Looked up from germline, CDR1 is SEHNR and CDR2 is FQNEAQ (reference sequence). This CDR3 contains 15 residues.